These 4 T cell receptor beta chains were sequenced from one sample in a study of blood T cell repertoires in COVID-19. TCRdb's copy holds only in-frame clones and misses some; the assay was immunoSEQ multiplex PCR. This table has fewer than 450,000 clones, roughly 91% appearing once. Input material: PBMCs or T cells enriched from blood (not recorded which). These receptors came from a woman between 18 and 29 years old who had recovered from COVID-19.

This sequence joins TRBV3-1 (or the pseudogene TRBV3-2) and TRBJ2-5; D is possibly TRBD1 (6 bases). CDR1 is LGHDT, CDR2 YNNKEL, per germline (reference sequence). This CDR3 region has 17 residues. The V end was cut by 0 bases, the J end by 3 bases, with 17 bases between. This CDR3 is CASSQDARGRREETQYF. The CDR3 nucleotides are TGTGCCAGCAGCCAAGACGCCAGGGGCCGCAGGGAAGAGACCCAGTACTTC.

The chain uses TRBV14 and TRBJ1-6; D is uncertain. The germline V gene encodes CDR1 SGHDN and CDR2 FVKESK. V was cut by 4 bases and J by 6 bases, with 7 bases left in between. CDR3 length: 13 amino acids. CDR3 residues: CASSLQVNSPLHF. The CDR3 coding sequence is TGTGCCAGCAGCCTCCAGGTTAATTCACCCCTCCACTTT.

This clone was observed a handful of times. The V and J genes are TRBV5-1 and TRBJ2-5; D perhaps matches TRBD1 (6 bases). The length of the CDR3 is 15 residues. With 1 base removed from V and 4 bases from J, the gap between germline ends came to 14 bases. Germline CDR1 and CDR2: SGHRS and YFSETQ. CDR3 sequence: CASSLRAGDSETQYF. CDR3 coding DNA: TGCGCCAGCAGCTTGAGGGCAGGGGATTCAGAGACCCAGTACTTC.

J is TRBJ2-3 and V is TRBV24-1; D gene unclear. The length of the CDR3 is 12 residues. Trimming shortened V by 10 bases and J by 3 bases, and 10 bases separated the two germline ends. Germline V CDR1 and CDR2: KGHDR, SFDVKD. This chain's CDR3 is CATRSPTDTQYF. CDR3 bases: TGTGCCACGAGGTCCCCAACAGATACGCAGTATTTT.